This is a list of T cell receptor beta chains from one sample in a study of blood T cell repertoires in COVID-19. TCRdb keeps only in-frame clones here, not all; method: immunoSEQ multiplex PCR. The repertoire consists of tens of thousands of clones, with roughly 87% occurring once and the leading ten covering more than 14%. Source material: peripheral blood. These receptors were taken from a male donor with acute or convalescent COVID-19. The CDR3 runs from the conserved cysteine through the conserved F or W. D genes are given only for firm matches. The size field is filled for only some rows; it gives once, few, many or a size class.

>TRBJ2-1|.|.|TRBV18
TGTGCCAGCTCAGACTCACCGACCTACAATGAGCAGTTCTTC
CASSDSPTYNEQFF
>TRBJ1-3|TRBD1|once|TRBV4-1
TGCGCCAGCAGCCAAGATACAGGGGCGGGAGGAAACACCATATATTTT
CASSQDTGAGGNTIYF
>TRBJ1-1|.|few|TRBV2
TGTGCCAGCAGCCCTCAGTTGAACACTGAAGCTTTCTTT
CASSPQLNTEAFF
>TRBJ2-3|.|.|TRBV14
TGTGCCAGCAGCCAAGTTCAGGGTAGCACAGATACGCAGTATTTT
CASSQVQGSTDTQYF
>TRBJ1-5|.|.|TRBV10-1
TGCGCCAGCAGTGAGGGGGGGAGCAATCAGCCCCAGCATTTT
CASSEGGSNQPQHF
>TRBJ1-6|.|.|TRBV3-1/TRBV3-2
TGTGCCAGCAGCCCACGGACGGGGTCACCCCTCCACTTT
CASSPRTGSPLHF
>TRBJ1-1|TRBD1|few|TRBV9
TGTGCCAGCAGCGCGCCGGAGGGGGCTAGAATGAACACTGAAGCTTTCTTT
CASSAPEGARMNTEAFF
>TRBJ1-5|TRBD1|.|TRBV7-2
TGTGCCAGCAGCTCGGGACAGGGGCATCAGCCCCAGCATTTT
CASSSGQGHQPQHF
>TRBJ2-3|TRBD2|.|TRBV10-1
TGCGCCAGCGGAGCGGGGGGGCCTACAGATACGCAGTATTTT
CASGAGGPTDTQYF
>TRBJ1-1|.|.|TRBV19
TGTGCCAGTACCCAACAGGGAATTAACACTGAAGCTTTCTTT
CASTQQGINTEAFF